This passage covers 9 T cell receptor beta chains from one sample sequenced in a study of blood T cells in healthy people across ages. A sample-barcoded 5' primer and a J-beta primer mix were used in a second PCR of about 6 to 11 cycles. TCRdb used MiXCR to reprocess the 5' RACE reads, holding one entry per CDR3 protein. The data contain 540,000 or so distinct CDR3 sequences, about 24% of them singletons. Another study also made use of these data, one on T cells of mothers and their children.

The specimen was blood. These receptors were obtained from a boy between 10 and 17 years old in good health.

This clonotype was picked up a small number of times. The gene calls are TRBV28 and TRBJ2-5, with 8 bases that match TRBD2. With V trimmed by 4 bases and J by 3 bases, 1 base remained unmatched. Germline V gene data show CDR1 as MDHEN and CDR2 as SYDVKM. The CDR3 contains 13 residues. This CDR3 reads CASSSLAEETQYF. Here the CDR3 DNA reads TGTGCCAGCAGTTCACTAGCGGAAGAGACCCAGTACTTC. Variable domain in full (rest from reference TRBV28 and TRBJ2-5): DVKVTQSSRYLVKRTGEKVFLECVQDMDHENMFWYRQDPGLGLRLIYFSYDVKMKEKGDIPEGYSVSREKKERFSLILESASTNQTSMYLCASSSLAEETQYFGPGTRLLVL.

The chain's CDR3 is CASSGGILLPQHF. The CDR3 bases are TGTGCCAGCAGTGGGGGGATCTTGCTGCCCCAGCATTTT. The chain joins TRBV27 to TRBJ1-5, with D possibly matching TRBD1 (5 bases). Germline V gives CDR1 MNHEY, CDR2 SMNVEV (reference sequence). V lost 5 bases and J 9 bases, leaving 14 bases between the germline ends. The CDR3 consists of 13 residues.

The J gene is TRBJ2-5, the V gene TRBV20-1; 8 bases match TRBD1. Trimming removed 7 bases from V and 4 bases from J; junction bases left unmatched: 17. The germline gives CDR1 DFQATT, CDR2 SNEGSKA (reference sequence). CDR3 size: 16 residues. This chain's CDR3 is CSVKTPGGAGRETQYF. CDR3 DNA: TGCAGTGTCAAGACTCCAGGGGGCGCGGGTCGAGAGACCCAGTACTTC.

Only a few counts were recorded for this clonotype. This chain uses TRBV7-2 with TRBJ2-5, with a possible D match to TRBD2 (6 bases). In germline, CDR1 is SGHTA, CDR2 FQGNSA. The CDR3 totals 14 residues. Trimming removed 4 bases at V and 2 bases at J, with 11 bases between. The CDR3 sequence is CASSSPRGQETQYF. The CDR3 DNA reads TGTGCCAGCAGCTCCCCCCGGGGGCAAGAGACCCAGTACTTC.

The chain combines TRBV12-3 or TRBV12-4 with TRBJ2-1, with 10 bases aligning to TRBD2. The V gene end was trimmed by 6 bases and the J gene end by 3 bases; junction bases not matched to a gene: 2. CDR3 size: 14 residues. CDR3 sequence reads: CASRWTSGYNEQFF. Written as DNA, the CDR3 is TGTGCCAGCAGGTGGACTAGCGGCTACAATGAGCAGTTCTTC.

The rearrangement uses TRBV29-1 and TRBJ1-1, with 7 bases aligning to TRBD1. This CDR3 contains 13 residues. CDR1 and CDR2 (germline): SQVTM, ANQGSEA. The V gene end was trimmed by 7 bases and the J gene end by 2 bases; junction bases not matched to a gene: 7. Here the CDR3 DNA reads TGCAGCGGGGCGTGGGACAGAAACACTGAAGCTTTCTTT. Translated: CSGAWDRNTEAFF.

This clonotype was counted only a few times. The V and J genes are TRBV12-3 or TRBV12-4 and TRBJ1-2, with 8 bases aligning to TRBD1. The V gene end was trimmed by 3 bases and the J gene end by 7 bases; junction bases not matched to a gene: 4. This CDR3 has 13 amino acids. The CDR3 spells CASSFRTGRGYTF. The DNA of the CDR3 is TGTGCCAGCAGTTTCCGGACAGGGCGTGGCTACACCTTC.

The V and J genes are TRBV9 and TRBJ2-1; 7 nucleotides match TRBD2. This CDR3 has 14 residues. J was trimmed by 6 bases and V by 4 bases; bases with no gene match: 7. Looked up from germline, CDR1 is SGDLS and CDR2 is YYNGEE. The CDR3 spells CASSPQWTSNEQFF. The DNA of the CDR3 is TGTGCCAGCAGCCCCCAGTGGACTAGCAATGAGCAGTTCTTC.

V usage is TRBV9 and J usage is TRBJ2-3; D might be TRBD2 (6 bases). V shed 0 bases and J shed 5 bases, with 13 bases lying between them. Looked up from germline, CDR1 is SGDLS and CDR2 is YYNGEE. This CDR3 comprises 15 residues. CDR3 region: CASSVDGSYGDTQYF. The CDR3 DNA reads TGTGCCAGCAGCGTAGACGGGAGTTATGGAGATACGCAGTATTTT. Drawing the rest from reference TRBV9 and TRBJ2-3, the complete variable domain is DSGVTQTPKHLITATGQRVTLRCSPRSGDLSVYWYQQSLDQGLQFLIQYYNGEERAKGNILERFSAQQFPDLHSELNLSSLELGDSALYFCASSVDGSYGDTQYFGPGTRLTVL.